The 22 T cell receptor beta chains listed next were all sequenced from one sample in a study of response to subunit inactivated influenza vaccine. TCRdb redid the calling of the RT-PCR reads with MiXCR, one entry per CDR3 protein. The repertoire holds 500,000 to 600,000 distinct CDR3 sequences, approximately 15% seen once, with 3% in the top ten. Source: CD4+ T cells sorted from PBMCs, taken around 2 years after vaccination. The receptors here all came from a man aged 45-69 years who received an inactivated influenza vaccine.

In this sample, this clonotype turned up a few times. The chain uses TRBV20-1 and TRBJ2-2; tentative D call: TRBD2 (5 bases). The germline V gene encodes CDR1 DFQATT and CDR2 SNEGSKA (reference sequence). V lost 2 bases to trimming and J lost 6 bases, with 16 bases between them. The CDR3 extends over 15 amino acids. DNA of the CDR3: TGCAGTGCTAGAACCGCCCGGAGAGCGGCCGGGGAGCTGTTTTTT. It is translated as CSARTARRAAGELFF.

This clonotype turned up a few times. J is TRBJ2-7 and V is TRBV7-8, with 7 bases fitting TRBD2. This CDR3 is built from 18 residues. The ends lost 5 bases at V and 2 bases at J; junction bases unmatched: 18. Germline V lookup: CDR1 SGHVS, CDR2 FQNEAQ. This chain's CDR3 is CASSPSLFAGVEAYEQYF. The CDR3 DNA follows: TGTGCCAGCAGCCCGTCTCTGTTCGCGGGAGTGGAGGCCTACGAGCAGTACTTC. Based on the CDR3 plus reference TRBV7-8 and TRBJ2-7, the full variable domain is GAGVSQSPRYKVAKRGQDVALRCDPISGHVSLFWYQQALGQGPEFLTYFQNEAQLDKSGLPSDRFFAERPEGSVSTLKIQRTQQEDSAVYLCASSPSLFAGVEAYEQYFGPGTRLTVT.

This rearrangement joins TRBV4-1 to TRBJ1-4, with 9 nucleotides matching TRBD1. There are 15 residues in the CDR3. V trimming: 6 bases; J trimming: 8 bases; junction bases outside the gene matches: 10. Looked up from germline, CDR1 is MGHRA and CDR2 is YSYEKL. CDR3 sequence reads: CASRPNRGQEEKLFF. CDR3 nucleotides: TGCGCCAGCAGACCTAACAGGGGGCAAGAGGAAAAACTGTTTTTT.

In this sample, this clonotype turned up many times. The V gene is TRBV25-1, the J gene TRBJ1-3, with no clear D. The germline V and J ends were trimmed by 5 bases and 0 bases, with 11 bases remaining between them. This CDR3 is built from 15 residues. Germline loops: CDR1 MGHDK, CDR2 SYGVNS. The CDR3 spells CASSPSFNSGNTIYF. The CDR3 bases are TGTGCCAGCAGTCCCAGCTTTAACTCTGGAAACACCATATATTTT.

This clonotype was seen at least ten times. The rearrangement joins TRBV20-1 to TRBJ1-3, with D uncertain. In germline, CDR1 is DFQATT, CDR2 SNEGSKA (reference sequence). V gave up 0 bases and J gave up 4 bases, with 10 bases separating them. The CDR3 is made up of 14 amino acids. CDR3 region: CSAREARKGNTIYF. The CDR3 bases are TGCAGTGCTAGAGAGGCCAGAAAGGGAAACACCATATATTTT.

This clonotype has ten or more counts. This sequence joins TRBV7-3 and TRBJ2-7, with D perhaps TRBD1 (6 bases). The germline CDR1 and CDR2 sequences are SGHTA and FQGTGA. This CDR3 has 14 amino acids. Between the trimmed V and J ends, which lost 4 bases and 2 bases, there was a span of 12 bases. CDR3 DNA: TGTGCCAGCAGCTCCCGACAGGAGACCTACGAGCAGTACTTC. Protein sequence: CASSSRQETYEQYF.

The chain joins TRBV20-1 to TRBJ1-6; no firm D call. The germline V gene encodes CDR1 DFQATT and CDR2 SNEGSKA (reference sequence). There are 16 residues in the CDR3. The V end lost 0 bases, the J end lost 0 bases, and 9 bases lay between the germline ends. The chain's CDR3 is CSARDRRTSYNSPLHF. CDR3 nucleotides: TGCAGTGCTAGAGATAGACGGACCTCCTATAATTCACCCCTCCACTTT.

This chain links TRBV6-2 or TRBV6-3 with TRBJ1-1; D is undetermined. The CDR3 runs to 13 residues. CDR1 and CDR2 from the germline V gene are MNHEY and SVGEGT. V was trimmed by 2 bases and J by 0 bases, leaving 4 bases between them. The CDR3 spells CASSYGMNTEAFF. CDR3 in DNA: TGTGCCAGCAGTTACGGGATGAACACTGAAGCTTTCTTT.

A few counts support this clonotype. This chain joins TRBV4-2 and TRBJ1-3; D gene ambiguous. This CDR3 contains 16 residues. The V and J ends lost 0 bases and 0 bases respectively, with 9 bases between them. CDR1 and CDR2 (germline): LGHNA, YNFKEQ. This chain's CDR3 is CASSQERDFSGNTIYF. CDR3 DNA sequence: TGTGCCAGCAGCCAAGAGCGGGATTTCTCTGGAAACACCATATATTTT.

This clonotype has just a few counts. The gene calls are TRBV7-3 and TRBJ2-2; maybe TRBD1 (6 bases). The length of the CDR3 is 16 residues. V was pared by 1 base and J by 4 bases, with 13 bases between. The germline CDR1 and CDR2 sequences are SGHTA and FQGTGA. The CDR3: CASSLNSVGATGELFF. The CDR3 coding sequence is TGTGCCAGCAGCTTAAACTCGGTGGGGGCCACCGGGGAGCTGTTTTTT.

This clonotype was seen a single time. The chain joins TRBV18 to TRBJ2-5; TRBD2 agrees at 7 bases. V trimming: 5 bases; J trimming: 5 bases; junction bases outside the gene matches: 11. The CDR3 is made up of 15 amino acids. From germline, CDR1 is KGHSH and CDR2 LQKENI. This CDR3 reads CASSASGAARETQYF. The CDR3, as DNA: TGTGCCAGCTCAGCGAGCGGGGCCGCACGGGAGACCCAGTACTTC.

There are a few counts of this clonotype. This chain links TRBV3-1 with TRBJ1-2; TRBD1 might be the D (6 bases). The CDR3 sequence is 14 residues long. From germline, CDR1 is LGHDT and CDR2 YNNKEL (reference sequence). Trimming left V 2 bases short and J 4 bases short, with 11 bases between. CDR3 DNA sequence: TGTGCCAGCAGCCAAATTGACAGGTCCTATGGCTACACCTTC. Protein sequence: CASSQIDRSYGYTF. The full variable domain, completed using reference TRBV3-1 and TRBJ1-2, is DTAVSQTPKYLVTQMGNDKSIKCEQNLGHDTMYWYKQDSKKFLKIMFSYNNKELIINETVPNRFSPKSPDKAHLNLHINSLELGDSAVYFCASSQIDRSYGYTFGSGTRLTVV.

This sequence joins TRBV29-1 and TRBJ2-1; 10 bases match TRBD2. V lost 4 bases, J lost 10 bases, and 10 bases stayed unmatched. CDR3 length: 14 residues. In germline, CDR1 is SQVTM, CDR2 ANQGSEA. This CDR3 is CSVAASGSMGEQFF. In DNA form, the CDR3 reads TGCAGCGTTGCGGCTAGCGGGAGTATGGGAGAGCAGTTCTTC.

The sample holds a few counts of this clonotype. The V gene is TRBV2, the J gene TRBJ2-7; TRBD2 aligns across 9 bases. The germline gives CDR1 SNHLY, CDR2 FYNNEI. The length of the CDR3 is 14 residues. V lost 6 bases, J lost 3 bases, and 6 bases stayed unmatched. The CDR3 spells CASRESGGFYEQYF. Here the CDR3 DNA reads TGTGCCAGCAGGGAGAGCGGGGGGTTCTACGAGCAGTACTTC.

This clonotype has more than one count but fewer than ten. The CDR3 region has the DNA TGCGCCAGCAGCCAAGTAGGAAGGACAGGGATCACCGGGGAGCTGTTTTTT. Protein: CASSQVGRTGITGELFF. The chain employs TRBV4-1 and TRBJ2-2; 8 nucleotides line up with TRBD1. J gave up 4 bases and V 1 base, and 8 bases lay outside the gene matches. Germline assignment: CDR1 MGHRA and CDR2 YSYEKL. This CDR3 contains 17 residues.

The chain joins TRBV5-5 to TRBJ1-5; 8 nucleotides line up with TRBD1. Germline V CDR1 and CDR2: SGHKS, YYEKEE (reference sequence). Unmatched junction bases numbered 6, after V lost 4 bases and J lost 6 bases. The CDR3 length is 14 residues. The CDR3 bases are TGTGCCAGCAGCCCAGGGGGCGCGGGTCAGCCCCAGCATTTT. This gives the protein CASSPGGAGQPQHF.

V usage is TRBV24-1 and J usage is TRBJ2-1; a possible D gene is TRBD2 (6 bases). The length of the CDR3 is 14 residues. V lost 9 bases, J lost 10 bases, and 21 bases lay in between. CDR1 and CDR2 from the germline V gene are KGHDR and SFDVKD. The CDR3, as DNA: TGTGCCACCTCCCCGGGGACTCCTCCCCGGGAGCAGTTCTTC. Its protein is CATSPGTPPREQFF.

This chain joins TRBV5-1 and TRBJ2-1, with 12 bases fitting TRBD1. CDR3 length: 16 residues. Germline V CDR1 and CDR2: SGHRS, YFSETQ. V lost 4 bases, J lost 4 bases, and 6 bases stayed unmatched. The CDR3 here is CASSRAGQGAYNEQFF. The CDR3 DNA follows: TGCGCCAGCAGCCGAGCGGGACAGGGGGCTTACAATGAGCAGTTCTTC.

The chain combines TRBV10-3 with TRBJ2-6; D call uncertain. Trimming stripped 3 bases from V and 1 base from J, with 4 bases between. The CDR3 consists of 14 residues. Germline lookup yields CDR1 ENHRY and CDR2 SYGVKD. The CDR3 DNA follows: TGTGCCATCAGTGAATCGTCTGGGGCCAACGTCCTGACTTTC. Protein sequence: CAISESSGANVLTF.

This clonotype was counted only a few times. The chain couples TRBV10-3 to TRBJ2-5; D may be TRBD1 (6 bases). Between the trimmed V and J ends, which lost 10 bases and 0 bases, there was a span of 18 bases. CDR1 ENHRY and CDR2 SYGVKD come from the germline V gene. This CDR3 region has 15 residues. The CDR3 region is CATDNGGQYQETQYF. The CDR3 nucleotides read TGTGCCACCGACAATGGGGGCCAGTACCAAGAGACCCAGTACTTC.

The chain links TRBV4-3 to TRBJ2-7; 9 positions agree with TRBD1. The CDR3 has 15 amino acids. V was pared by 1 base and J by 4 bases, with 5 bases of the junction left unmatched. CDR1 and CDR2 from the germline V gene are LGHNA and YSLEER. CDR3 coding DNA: TGCGCCAGCAGCCAAGTGGAACAGGGGGCTTACGAGCAGTACTTC. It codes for CASSQVEQGAYEQYF.

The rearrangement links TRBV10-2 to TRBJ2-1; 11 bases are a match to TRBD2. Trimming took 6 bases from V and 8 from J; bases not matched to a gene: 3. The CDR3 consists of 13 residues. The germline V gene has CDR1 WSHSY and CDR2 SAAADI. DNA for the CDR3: TGCGCCAGCAGAATTAGCGGGGGGGATGAGCAGTTCTTC. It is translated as CASRISGGDEQFF.